This T cell receptor (beta chain) stems from a study of molecular identifiers for immune sequencing clone quantification. General observations from the study: Single-cell amounts of spiked Jurkat TCR RNA were reportedly detectable among about 960,000 naive cells.

This clonotype was seen repeatedly, ten times or more. Its specificity is not known. Methods described previously, with TCR primers listed, were used for bulk TCR libraries. A single record per CDR3 protein comes from TCRdb applying MiXCR to the PCR reads. The sample shows some 65,000 distinct CDR3 sequences, approximately 17% of them seen only once. Trimming took 6 bases from V and 3 from J, leaving 12 bases between them. There are 14 residues in the CDR3. Sequenced sample: naive CD8+ T cells from blood, with Jurkat cell RNA spiked in. As to subset: FACS-sorted CD8+CD4-CCR7+CD45RA+ naive T cells. J is TRBJ1-5 and V is TRBV12-3 or TRBV12-4; D is possibly TRBD1 (6 bases). The TCR was taken from a human donor in good health. Some libraries in this study had Jurkat cell RNA spiked in. In DNA form, the CDR3 reads TGTGCCAGCAGCCCAGACAGGAACAATCAGCCCCAGCATTTT. This gives the protein CASSPDRNNQPQHF.